This passage covers 23 T cell receptor beta chains from one sample sequenced in a study of shared T cell receptors in the human thymus. The data were produced by immunoSEQ multiplex PCR, yet TCRdb's version contains in-frame clones alone and is incomplete. The sample contains approximately 580,000 clones, 75% to 85% of which appear only once. The sample was also reused in another study, on human thymus T cells.

The sequencing sample was made of thymocytes. The receptors shown here come from a boy under two years old with a congenital heart defect.

The V gene is TRBV11-3, the J gene TRBJ2-7; TRBD1 matches at 9 bases. The CDR3 spans 14 residues. V lost 5 bases to trimming and J lost 3 bases; unmatched junction nucleotides: 5. Germline V CDR1 and CDR2: SGHNT, YENEEA. CDR3 sequence (DNA): TGTGCCAGCAGCCCGCACAGGGGGCTCTACGAGCAGTACTTC. Its protein product is CASSPHRGLYEQYF. Based on the CDR3 plus reference TRBV11-3 and TRBJ2-7, the full variable domain is EAGVVQSPRYKIIEKKQPVAFWCNPISGHNTLYWYLQNLGQGPELLIRYENEEAVDDSQLPKDRFSAERLKGVDSTLKIQPAELGDSAVYLCASSPHRGLYEQYFGPGTRLTVT.

This chain links TRBV6-5 with TRBJ1-2; D possibly corresponds to TRBD1 (6 bases). Trimming stripped 4 bases from V and 4 bases from J, with 16 bases between. The V gene's germline CDR1 is MNHEY and CDR2 SVGAGI. CDR3 length: 15 amino acids. The CDR3 sequence: CASSSPPTGGYGYTF. CDR3 nucleotides: TGTGCCAGCAGTTCGCCTCCGACAGGCGGCTATGGCTACACCTTC.

The genes are TRBV11-3 and TRBJ2-2; TRBD2 might be the D (6 bases). The CDR3 sequence is 16 residues long. Germline V gene sequence: CDR1 SGHNT, CDR2 YENEEA. V lost 5 bases and J 5 bases, leaving 18 bases between the germline ends. CDR3 bases: TGTGCCAGCAGCCCGGGCGGGATAGCGAGAACCGGGGAGCTGTTTTTT. Translated: CASSPGGIARTGELFF. The full variable domain, in which reference TRBV11-3 and TRBJ2-2 provide the parts outside the CDR3, is EAGVVQSPRYKIIEKKQPVAFWCNPISGHNTLYWYLQNLGQGPELLIRYENEEAVDDSQLPKDRFSAERLKGVDSTLKIQPAELGDSAVYLCASSPGGIARTGELFFGEGSRLTVL.

The chain combines TRBV5-1 with TRBJ2-1; 9 bases are shared with TRBD2. The CDR3 loop spans 16 amino acids. V was clipped by 0 bases and J by 8 bases; unmatched bases: 9. Germline-derived CDR1 and CDR2 are SGHRS and YFSETQ. For the CDR3, the DNA is TGCGCCAGCAGCTTGGTTGCTAGCGGGAAGGTCGATGAGCAGTTCTTC. Amino acids: CASSLVASGKVDEQFF. The variable domain in full, with the rest retrieved from reference TRBV5-1 and TRBJ2-1, is KAGVTQTPRYLIKTRGQQVTLSCSPISGHRSVSWYQQTPGQGLQFLFEYFSETQRNKGNFPGRFSGRQFSNSRSEMNVSTLELGDSALYLCASSLVASGKVDEQFFGPGTRLTVL.

V is TRBV4-3 and J is TRBJ2-2; 9 nucleotides match TRBD2. The germline gives CDR1 LGHNA, CDR2 YSLEER. The CDR3 totals 21 residues. V shed 0 bases and J 7 bases; nucleotides not matched to a gene: 21. The CDR3 nucleotides read TGCGCCAGCAGCCAAGACCCTCTCATCGGGCTAGCGGGAAAGGGGAGCGGGGAGCTGTTTTTT. Amino acid sequence: CASSQDPLIGLAGKGSGELFF.

The table lists this clone with a count of one. The rearrangement uses TRBV7-6 and TRBJ2-2; 12 positions agree with TRBD2. The CDR3 consists of 20 residues. Germline V gene lookup returns CDR1 SGHVS and CDR2 FNYEAQ. V lost 2 bases to trimming and J lost 5 bases; unmatched junction nucleotides: 15. The CDR3 coding sequence is TGTGCCAGCAGCTTAATTGGGCCTAGCGGGAGGGCCGCGGAGACCGGGGAGCTGTTTTTT. It specifies CASSLIGPSGRAAETGELFF.

V gene TRBV18 combines with J gene TRBJ2-1; 7 nucleotides agree with TRBD1. CDR1 is KGHSH, CDR2 LQKENI, per germline. V trimming: 3 bases; J trimming: 0 bases; junction bases outside the gene matches: 5. The CDR3 consists of 16 residues. In DNA, the CDR3 is TGTGCCAGCTCACCCCGGGACAGTAGCTCCTACAATGAGCAGTTCTTC. It yields the protein CASSPRDSSSYNEQFF.

The chain recombines TRBV25-1 with TRBJ1-2; maybe TRBD1 (6 bases). Germline CDR1 reads MGHDK; CDR2 reads SYGVNS. The CDR3 runs 17 residues. Deletions cut 2 bases from V and 4 bases from J, with 20 bases between. The CDR3 spells CASSEKGGIGVTYGYTF. The CDR3 coding sequence is TGTGCCAGCAGTGAAAAGGGGGGGATCGGGGTTACCTATGGCTACACCTTC.

V is TRBV27 and J is TRBJ2-1, with 9 bases lining up with TRBD2. V shed 5 bases, J shed 9 bases, and the junction held 17 bases outside the gene matches. Germline CDR1 reads MNHEY; CDR2 reads SMNVEV (reference sequence). This CDR3 has 17 residues. CDR3 in DNA: TGTGCCAGCAGTGCCCCCTCGGCGGGAGGGCGGTCTGGTGAGCAGTTCTTC. The encoded protein is CASSAPSAGGRSGEQFF.

The chain combines TRBV7-3 with TRBJ1-5, with D unclear. Germline CDR1 reads SGHTA; CDR2 reads FQGTGA. The CDR3 runs 13 residues. Trimming removed 5 bases from V and 7 bases from J, with 12 bases in between. CDR3 DNA sequence: TGTGCCAGCAGCAATGAGGGTAACCAGCCCCAGCATTTT. Protein product: CASSNEGNQPQHF.

The V call is TRBV7-9, the J call TRBJ1-1; 7 bases line up with TRBD1. The ends lost 4 bases at V and 11 bases at J; junction bases unmatched: 7. Germline assignment: CDR1 SEHNR and CDR2 FQNEAQ (reference sequence). There are 12 residues in the CDR3. This chain's CDR3 is CASSSRTGDAFF. The CDR3 DNA sequence: TGTGCCAGCAGCTCCCGGACAGGTGACGCTTTCTTT.

V usage is TRBV13 and J usage is TRBJ2-1; the D is unclear. Germline V gene sequence: CDR1 PRHDT, CDR2 FYEKMQ (reference sequence). CDR3 length: 12 amino acids. The V gene lost 5 bases and the J gene lost 13 bases, with 15 bases spanning the gap. In DNA, the CDR3 is TGTGCCAGCAGCCCCAGGTCTCCCGATCAGTTCTTC. This encodes CASSPRSPDQFF.

The genes are TRBV30 and TRBJ1-2; 8 bases fit TRBD1. V was clipped by 6 bases and J by 4 bases; unmatched bases: 10. This CDR3 is 14 amino acids long. Germline CDR1 GTSNPN, CDR2 SVGIG (reference sequence). Here the CDR3 reads CACHWTGQGYGYTF. In nucleotides, the CDR3 is TGTGCCTGCCACTGGACAGGGCAGGGCTATGGCTACACCTTC.

This clone was seen a handful of times. The gene calls are TRBV27 and TRBJ1-1; D is perhaps TRBD1 (5 bases). The length of the CDR3 is 13 residues. Trimming removed 10 bases from V and 4 bases from J, with 16 bases in between. The germline V gene encodes CDR1 MNHEY and CDR2 SMNVEV (reference sequence). CDR3 protein: CATHLPGGTEAFF. The CDR3 DNA is TGTGCCACCCACCTTCCGGGGGGCACTGAAGCTTTCTTT.

This clone was seen a handful of times. This rearrangement joins TRBV19 to TRBJ1-3; TRBD1 might be the D (6 bases). Trimming pared 10 bases from V and 2 bases from J, leaving 18 bases between. The CDR3 is 15 amino acids. Germline V CDR1 and CDR2: LNHDA, SQIVND (reference sequence). Here the CDR3 reads CATLARGTAGNTIYF. The CDR3 nucleotides are TGTGCCACCCTGGCCAGGGGAACCGCTGGAAACACCATATATTTT.

This chain uses TRBV11-2 with TRBJ2-3, with 13 bases that match TRBD2. J gave up 2 bases and V 1 base, and 6 bases lay outside the gene matches. CDR1 and CDR2 from the germline V gene are SGHAT and FQNNGV. The CDR3 consists of 18 residues. The CDR3 nucleotides are TGTGCCAGCAGCTTAGGGGGGACTAGCGGGGCCTACACAGATACGCAGTATTTT. Encoded protein: CASSLGGTSGAYTDTQYF.

CDR3 DNA sequence: TGTGCCAGCAGCCCCAGAGGAAACACCATATATTTT. Encoded protein: CASSPRGNTIYF. V usage is TRBV11-2 and J usage is TRBJ1-3, with D unclear. CDR3 length: 12 amino acids. Germline V gives CDR1 SGHAT, CDR2 FQNNGV. The V end was cut by 5 bases, the J end by 4 bases, with 6 bases between.

The chain employs TRBV7-3 and TRBJ2-2; TRBD2 agrees at 13 bases. In germline, CDR1 is SGHTA, CDR2 FQGTGA. The CDR3 is made up of 18 amino acids. The ends lost 5 bases at V and 2 bases at J; junction bases unmatched: 8. The chain's CDR3 is CASSRTSGSPGNTGELFF. The CDR3 region has the DNA TGTGCCAGCAGCCGGACTAGCGGGAGCCCTGGTAACACCGGGGAGCTGTTTTTT.

The rearrangement uses TRBV14 and TRBJ1-2; no firm D call. The V gene's germline CDR1 is SGHDN and CDR2 FVKESK. The CDR3 extends over 17 amino acids. V was cut by 1 base and J by 0 bases, with 15 bases left in between. CDR3 amino acids: CASSQVGGKLANYGYTF. DNA of the CDR3: TGTGCCAGCAGCCAAGTGGGAGGGAAGTTGGCTAACTATGGCTACACCTTC.

The genes are TRBV29-1 and TRBJ2-5; tentatively, D is TRBD2 (7 bases). Trimming stripped 2 bases from V and 5 bases from J, with 15 bases between. The germline gives CDR1 SQVTM, CDR2 ANQGSEA. The CDR3 is 14 residues long. DNA for the CDR3: TGCAGCGTTGAAAGGGAGGGGGGACGGGAGACCCAGTACTTC. As protein: CSVEREGGRETQYF.

The V gene is TRBV30, the J gene TRBJ2-3; 15 nucleotides align to TRBD2. Germline CDR1 GTSNPN, CDR2 SVGIG (reference sequence). Losses at the gene ends were 3 bases for V and 9 bases for J; bases not matched to a gene: 7. CDR3 length: 15 amino acids. CDR3 in DNA: TGTGCCTGGAGCCCAGGACTAGCGGGAGGGCTGACGCAGTATTTT. Protein sequence: CAWSPGLAGGLTQYF.

The chain carries TRBV14 and TRBJ2-7; 7 bases align to TRBD2. Per the germline V gene, CDR1 is SGHDN and CDR2 is FVKESK. Germline trimming cut 2 bases from V and 2 bases from J; bases unmatched to any gene: 12. The CDR3 extends over 17 amino acids. The CDR3 nucleotides are TGTGCCAGCAGCCAAAGAATCCGGGGCCGGGGGGCCTACGAGCAGTACTTC. Protein product: CASSQRIRGRGAYEQYF.

The V gene is TRBV15, the J gene TRBJ2-7, with 9 positions matching TRBD1. This CDR3 spans 16 amino acids. The V segment lost 0 bases and the J segment 3 bases; nucleotides outside the gene matches: 6. Looked up from germline, CDR1 is LNHNV and CDR2 is YYDKDF (reference sequence). The CDR3 loop reads CATSRDRGTGSYEQYF. As DNA, the CDR3 is TGTGCCACCAGCAGAGATCGGGGGACAGGGAGCTACGAGCAGTACTTC. Filled out from reference TRBV15 and TRBJ2-7, the complete variable domain reads DAMVIQNPRYQVTQFGKPVTLSCSQTLNHNVMYWYQQKSSQAPKLLFHYYDKDFNNEADTPDNFQSRRPNTSFCFLDIRSPGLGDTAMYLCATSRDRGTGSYEQYFGPGTRLTVT.